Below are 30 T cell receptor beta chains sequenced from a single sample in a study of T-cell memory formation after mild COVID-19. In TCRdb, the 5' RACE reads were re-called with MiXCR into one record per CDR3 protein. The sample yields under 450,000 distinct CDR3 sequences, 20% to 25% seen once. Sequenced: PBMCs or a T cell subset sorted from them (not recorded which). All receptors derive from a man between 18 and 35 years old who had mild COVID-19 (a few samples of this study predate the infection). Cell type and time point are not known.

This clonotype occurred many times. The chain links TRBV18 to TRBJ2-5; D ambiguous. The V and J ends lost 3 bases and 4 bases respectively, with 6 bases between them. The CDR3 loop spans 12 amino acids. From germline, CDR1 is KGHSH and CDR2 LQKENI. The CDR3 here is CASSPSAETQYF. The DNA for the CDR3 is TGTGCCAGCTCACCCTCAGCAGAGACCCAGTACTTC.

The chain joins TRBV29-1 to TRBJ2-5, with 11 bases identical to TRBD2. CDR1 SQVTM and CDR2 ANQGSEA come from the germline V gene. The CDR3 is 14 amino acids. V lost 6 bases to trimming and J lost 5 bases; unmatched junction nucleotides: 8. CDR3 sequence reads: CSVNLAGGLETQYF. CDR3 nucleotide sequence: TGCAGCGTCAACCTAGCGGGGGGCTTGGAGACCCAGTACTTC.

In DNA, the CDR3 is TGTGCCAGCAGTGAAGCTTGGGGAAACACCATATATTTT. Translating it yields CASSEAWGNTIYF. This chain links TRBV2 with TRBJ1-3; no firm D call. This CDR3 comprises 13 residues. Germline CDR1 SNHLY, CDR2 FYNNEI. The germline V and J ends were trimmed by 0 bases and 4 bases, with 4 bases remaining between them. The variable domain in full, with the rest retrieved from reference TRBV2 and TRBJ1-3, is EPEVTQTPSHQVTQMGQEVILRCVPISNHLYFYWYRQILGQKVEFLVSFYNNEISEKSEIFDDQFSVERPDGSNFTLKIRSTKLEDSAMYFCASSEAWGNTIYFGEGSWLTVV.

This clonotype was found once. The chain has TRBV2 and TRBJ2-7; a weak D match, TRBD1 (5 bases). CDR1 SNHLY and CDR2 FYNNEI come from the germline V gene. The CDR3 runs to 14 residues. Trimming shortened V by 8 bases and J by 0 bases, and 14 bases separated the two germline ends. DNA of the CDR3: TGTGCCAGCGGCCCACAGGAAATCTCCTACGAGCAGTACTTC. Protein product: CASGPQEISYEQYF.

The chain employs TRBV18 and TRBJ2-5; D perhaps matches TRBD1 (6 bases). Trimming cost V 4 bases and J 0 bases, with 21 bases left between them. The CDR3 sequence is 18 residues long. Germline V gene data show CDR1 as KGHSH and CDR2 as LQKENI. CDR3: CASSRNQQGPTYQETQYF. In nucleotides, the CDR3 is TGTGCCAGCTCACGAAACCAACAGGGACCCACGTACCAAGAGACCCAGTACTTC.

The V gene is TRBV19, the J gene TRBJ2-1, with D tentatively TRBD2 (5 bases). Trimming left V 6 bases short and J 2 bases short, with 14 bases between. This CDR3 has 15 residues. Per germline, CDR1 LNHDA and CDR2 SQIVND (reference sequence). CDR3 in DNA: TGTGCCAGTAGCCGCGCGGCGGGCACCTACAATGAGCAGTTCTTC. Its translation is CASSRAAGTYNEQFF.

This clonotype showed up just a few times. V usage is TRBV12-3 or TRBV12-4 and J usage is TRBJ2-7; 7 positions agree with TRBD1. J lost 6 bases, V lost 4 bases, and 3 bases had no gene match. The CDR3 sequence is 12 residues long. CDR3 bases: TGTGCCAGCAGTTACACAGGGGCCGAGCAGTACGTC. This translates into CASSYTGAEQYV.

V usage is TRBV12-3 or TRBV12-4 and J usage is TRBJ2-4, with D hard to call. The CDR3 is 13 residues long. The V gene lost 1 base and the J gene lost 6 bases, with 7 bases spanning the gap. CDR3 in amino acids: CASSLGMRNIQYF. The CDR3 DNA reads TGTGCCAGCAGTTTAGGCATGAGAAACATTCAGTACTTC.

The CDR3 DNA reads TGTGCCAGCACCGGGTACAGGAGAAACACCATATATTTT. Protein sequence: CASTGYRRNTIYF. The chain joins TRBV28 to TRBJ1-3, with TRBD1 as a possible D gene (5 bases). Between the trimmed V and J ends, which lost 7 bases and 5 bases, there was a span of 12 bases. CDR1 and CDR2 (germline): MDHEN, SYDVKM. This CDR3 comprises 13 residues.

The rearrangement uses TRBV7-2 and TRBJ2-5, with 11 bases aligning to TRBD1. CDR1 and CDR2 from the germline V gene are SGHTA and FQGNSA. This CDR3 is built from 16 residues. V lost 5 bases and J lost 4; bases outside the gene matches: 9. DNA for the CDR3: TGTGCCAGCAGCGTTTGGACAGGGGGCGAGGGAGAGACCCAGTACTTC. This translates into CASSVWTGGEGETQYF.

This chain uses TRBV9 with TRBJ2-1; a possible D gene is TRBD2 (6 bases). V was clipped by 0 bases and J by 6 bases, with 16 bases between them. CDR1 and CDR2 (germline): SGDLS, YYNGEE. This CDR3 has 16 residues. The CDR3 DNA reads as TGTGCCAGCAGCGTAGATTGGGTAGCAGCGGGCAATGAGCAGTTCTTC. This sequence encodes CASSVDWVAAGNEQFF.

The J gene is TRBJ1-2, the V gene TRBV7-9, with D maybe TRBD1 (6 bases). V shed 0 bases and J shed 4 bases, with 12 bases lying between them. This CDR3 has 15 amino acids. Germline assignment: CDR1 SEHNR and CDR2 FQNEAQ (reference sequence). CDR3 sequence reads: CASSLAGGQSYGYTF. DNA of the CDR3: TGTGCCAGCAGCTTAGCCGGTGGACAGAGCTATGGCTACACCTTC.

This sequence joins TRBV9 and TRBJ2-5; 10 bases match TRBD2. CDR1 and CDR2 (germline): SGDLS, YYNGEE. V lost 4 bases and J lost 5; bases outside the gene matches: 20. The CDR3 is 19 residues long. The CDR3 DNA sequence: TGTGCCAGCAGCCCGGGCCATTTAGGGACTAGCGTTCCAGAGGAGACCCAGTACTTC. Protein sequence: CASSPGHLGTSVPEETQYF. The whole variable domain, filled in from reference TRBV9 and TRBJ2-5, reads DSGVTQTPKHLITATGQRVTLRCSPRSGDLSVYWYQQSLDQGLQFLIQYYNGEERAKGNILERFSAQQFPDLHSELNLSSLELGDSALYFCASSPGHLGTSVPEETQYFGPGTRLLVL.

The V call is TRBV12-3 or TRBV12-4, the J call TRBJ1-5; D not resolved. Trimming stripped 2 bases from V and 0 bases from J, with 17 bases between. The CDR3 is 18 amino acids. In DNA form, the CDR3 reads TGTGCCAGCAGTTTATCCGGGTGGTCTGGGTATAGCAATCAGCCCCAGCATTTT. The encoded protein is CASSLSGWSGYSNQPQHF.

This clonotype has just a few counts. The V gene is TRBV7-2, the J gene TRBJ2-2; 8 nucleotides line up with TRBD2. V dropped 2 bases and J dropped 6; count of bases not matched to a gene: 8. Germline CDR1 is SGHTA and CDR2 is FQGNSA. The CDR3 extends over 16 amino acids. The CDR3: CASSLRPGGTPGELFF. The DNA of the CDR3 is TGTGCCAGCAGCTTACGGCCGGGGGGGACACCCGGGGAGCTGTTTTTT.

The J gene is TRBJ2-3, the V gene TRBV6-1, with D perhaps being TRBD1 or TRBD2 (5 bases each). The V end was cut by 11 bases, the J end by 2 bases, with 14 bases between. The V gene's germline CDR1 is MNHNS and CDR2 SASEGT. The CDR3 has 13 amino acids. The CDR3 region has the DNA TGTGCCGTCGGGACCTGGGCCACAGATACGCAGTATTTT. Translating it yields CAVGTWATDTQYF.

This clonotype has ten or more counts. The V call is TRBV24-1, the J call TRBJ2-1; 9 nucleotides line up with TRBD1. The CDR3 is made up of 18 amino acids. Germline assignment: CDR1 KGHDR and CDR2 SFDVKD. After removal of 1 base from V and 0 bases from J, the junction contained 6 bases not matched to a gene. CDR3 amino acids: CATSDFNTGGGSYNEQFF. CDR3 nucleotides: TGTGCCACCAGTGATTTTAACACAGGGGGCGGCTCCTACAATGAGCAGTTCTTC.

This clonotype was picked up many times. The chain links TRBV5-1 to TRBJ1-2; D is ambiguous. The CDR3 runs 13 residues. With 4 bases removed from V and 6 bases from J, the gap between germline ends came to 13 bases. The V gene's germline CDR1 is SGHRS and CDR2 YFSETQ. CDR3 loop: CASSPDRGNGYTF. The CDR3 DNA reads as TGCGCCAGCAGCCCCGACCGAGGGAATGGCTACACCTTC.

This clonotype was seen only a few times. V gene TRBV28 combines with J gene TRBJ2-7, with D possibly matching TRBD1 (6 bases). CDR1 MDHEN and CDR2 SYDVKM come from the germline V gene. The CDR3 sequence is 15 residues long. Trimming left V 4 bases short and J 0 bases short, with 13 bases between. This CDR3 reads CASSSTGTSSYEQYV. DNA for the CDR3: TGTGCCAGCAGTTCCACCGGGACAAGCTCCTACGAGCAGTACGTC.

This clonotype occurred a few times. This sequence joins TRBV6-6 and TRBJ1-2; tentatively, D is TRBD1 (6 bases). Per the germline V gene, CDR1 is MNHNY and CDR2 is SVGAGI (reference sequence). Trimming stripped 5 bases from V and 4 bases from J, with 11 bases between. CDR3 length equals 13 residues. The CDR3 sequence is CASSHRQAYGYTF. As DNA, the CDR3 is TGTGCCAGCAGTCACCGACAGGCCTATGGCTACACCTTC.

Here the CDR3 DNA reads TGCAGCGTTGGGCAGGGGGCTGGCAATGAGCAGTTCTTC. Its protein is CSVGQGAGNEQFF. The chain joins TRBV29-1 to TRBJ2-1; 8 positions match TRBD1. Germline lookup yields CDR1 SQVTM and CDR2 ANQGSEA. The length of the CDR3 is 13 residues. V dropped 4 bases and J dropped 6; count of bases not matched to a gene: 5.

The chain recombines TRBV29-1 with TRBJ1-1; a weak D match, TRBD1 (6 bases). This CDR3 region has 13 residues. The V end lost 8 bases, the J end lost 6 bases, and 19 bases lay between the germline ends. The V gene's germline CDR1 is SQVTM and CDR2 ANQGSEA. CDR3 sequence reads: CSPTLAGESEAFF. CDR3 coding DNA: TGCAGCCCCACCCTGGCAGGGGAGTCTGAAGCTTTCTTT.

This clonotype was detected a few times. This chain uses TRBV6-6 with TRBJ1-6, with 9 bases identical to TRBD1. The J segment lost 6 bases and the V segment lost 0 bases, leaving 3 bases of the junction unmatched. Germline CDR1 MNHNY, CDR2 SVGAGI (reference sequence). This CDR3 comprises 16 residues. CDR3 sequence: CASSYSRGQGNSPLHF. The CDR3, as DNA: TGTGCCAGCAGTTACTCGAGGGGACAGGGTAATTCACCCCTCCACTTT.

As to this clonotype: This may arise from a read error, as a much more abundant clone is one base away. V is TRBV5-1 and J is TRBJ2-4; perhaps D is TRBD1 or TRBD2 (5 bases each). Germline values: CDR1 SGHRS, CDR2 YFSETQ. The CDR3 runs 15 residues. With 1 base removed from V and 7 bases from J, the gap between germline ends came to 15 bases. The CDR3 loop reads CASSLSPEWGNIQYF. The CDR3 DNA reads TGCGCCAGCAGCTTGAGCCCCGAGTGGGGGAACATTCAGTACTTC.

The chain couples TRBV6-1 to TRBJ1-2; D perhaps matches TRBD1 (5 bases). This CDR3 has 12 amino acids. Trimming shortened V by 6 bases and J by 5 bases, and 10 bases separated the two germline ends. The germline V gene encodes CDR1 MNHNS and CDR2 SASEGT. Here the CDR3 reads CASRAGLYGYTF. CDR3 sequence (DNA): TGTGCCAGCAGGGCGGGGCTGTATGGCTACACCTTC.

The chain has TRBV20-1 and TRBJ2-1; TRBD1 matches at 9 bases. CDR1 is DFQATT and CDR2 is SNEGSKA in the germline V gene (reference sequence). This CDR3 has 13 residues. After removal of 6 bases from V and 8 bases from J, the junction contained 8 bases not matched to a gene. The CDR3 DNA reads TGCAGTGCACCGGGACAGGGAAGCGATGAGCAGTTCTTC. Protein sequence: CSAPGQGSDEQFF.

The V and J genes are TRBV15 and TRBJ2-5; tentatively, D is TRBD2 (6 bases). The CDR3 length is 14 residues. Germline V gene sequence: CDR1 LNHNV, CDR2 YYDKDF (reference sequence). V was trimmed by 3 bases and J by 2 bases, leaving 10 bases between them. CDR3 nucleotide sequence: TGTGCCACCAGCAGGGATGGGGGGCAAGAGACCCAGTACTTC. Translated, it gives CATSRDGGQETQYF.

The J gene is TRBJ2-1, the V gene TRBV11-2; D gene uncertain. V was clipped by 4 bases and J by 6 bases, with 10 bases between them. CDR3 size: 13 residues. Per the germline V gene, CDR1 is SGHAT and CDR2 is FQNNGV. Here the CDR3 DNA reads TGTGCCAGCAGCTCCCTACCTTCCAATGAGCAGTTCTTC. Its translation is CASSSLPSNEQFF.

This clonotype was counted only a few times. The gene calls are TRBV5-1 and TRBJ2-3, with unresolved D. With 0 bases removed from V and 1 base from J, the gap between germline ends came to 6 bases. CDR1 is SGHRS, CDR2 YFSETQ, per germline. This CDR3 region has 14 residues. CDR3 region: CASSLEPGTDTQYF. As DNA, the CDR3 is TGCGCCAGCAGCTTGGAGCCAGGCACAGATACGCAGTATTTT.

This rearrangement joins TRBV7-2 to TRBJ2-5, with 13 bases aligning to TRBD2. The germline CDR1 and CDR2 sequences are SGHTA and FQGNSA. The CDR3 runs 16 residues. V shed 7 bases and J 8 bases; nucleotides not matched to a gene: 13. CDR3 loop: CASTLTSGGSFGTQYF. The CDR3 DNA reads TGTGCCAGCACCCTGACTAGCGGGGGGTCCTTTGGAACCCAGTACTTC.